This TCR beta chain was identified in a study of OX40 agonist ivuxolimab in advanced cancers. Across the whole study: Of mixed ages from about 20 to 90 and averaging approximately 60 years, the group was about 80% male.

Profiled with immunoSEQ multiplex PCR; TCRdb holds only in-frame clones, not every one. Among approximately 40,000 clones listed, roughly four fifths were seen once. V gave up 10 bases and J gave up 3 bases; unmatched junction bases: 5. CDR1 PRHDT and CDR2 FYEKMQ come from the germline V gene (reference sequence). The CDR3 totals 13 residues. This receptor was identified in an adult with an advanced solid tumor such as melanoma, head and neck, liver or kidney cancer. Sequenced material: CD4+ or CD8+ T cells sorted from blood, taken in a trial of the OX40 agonist ivuxolimab. The J gene is TRBJ2-7, the V gene TRBV13, with 11 bases that match TRBD2. The CDR3 DNA sequence: TGTGCCACCCTAACTAGCGGGAGCTACGAGCAGTACTTC. Translation gives CATLTSGSYEQYF. Full variable domain (outside the CDR3, taken from reference TRBV13 and TRBJ2-7): AAGVIQSPRHLIKEKRETATLKCYPIPRHDTVYWYQQGPGQDPQFLISFYEKMQSDKGSIPDRFSAQQFSDYHSELNMSSLELGDSALYFCATLTSGSYEQYFGPGTRLTVT.